This T cell receptor beta chain was obtained from a study of T cell responses to AZD1222 COVID-19 vaccine (dated by TCRdb to the early 2020s). Regarding the research as a whole: AZD1222 recipients given second doses at about 4 weeks or at about 12 weeks were pooled, since spike-specific TCR depth and breadth were not found to differ between the two schedules. Enrollment into the trials was organized by age into subgroups of 18-55, 56-69 and 70-plus years, and those subgroups contained 148, 28 and 57 TCR-sequenced participants, respectively. A total of over 230 trial participants underwent TCR sequencing, of whom roughly 210 received two doses of AZD1222 and about 25 received two doses of the MenACWY control vaccine.

The CDR3 regions of human TCRbeta chains were subjected to immunosequencing. In the original analysis: TCRs in the repertoires were matched against a reference library of SARS-CoV-2-specific TCRs that had been generated with the MIRA antigen-specificity platform. Breadth meant the fraction of unique TCRs that were SARS-CoV-2-associated, whereas depth meant the fraction of total T cells that were SARS-CoV-2-associated. Using the MIRA data, each spike-specific TCR was assigned both to the spike region to which the TCR was reactive and to a CD4 or CD8 class. Log10-transformed breadth and depth values were compared by one-way ANOVA with Sidak's multiple comparisons tests. Drawn from immuneACCESS, this table holds only the in-frame rearrangements with V and J called that TCRdb kept. Clones are partly lost; checked studies trace under half to an unresolved V gene and leave the rest unexplained. V, J and clone size reflect that table, while D and trimming were determined from the DNA. The sample table records 130,000 to 150,000 clones; about 89% of these occur just once. The ten top clones hold 4.5% to 6.5% of the sample.

The paper's findings and limits, for the study overall: The vaccine-associated CD4 TCRs covered the entire spike protein, and the dominant responses fell in regions 160-218 and 743-854. Nearly half of unique spike-specific TCRs reportedly recognized epitopes outside regions mutated in the B.1.351 and B.1.1.7 variants. Most participants were white British and females outnumbered males, and the authors suggested that clonal diversity may have been underestimated. After two AZD1222 doses, spike-specific TCR breadth and depth were significantly higher than at day 0 and than in MenACWY recipients. Only five or six AZD1222 recipients were SARS-CoV-2 seropositive at baseline, limiting conclusions about previously exposed vaccinees. In the small 56-69-year group, the increase in depth fell short of significance, most likely because of low power. Because no day 14 peak-response samples were available, the repertoires could be characterized only after the peak T cell response.

The sample's time point label, in plain terms: baseline before first vaccination. Vaccinee samples came from UK trials COV001 and COV002, including a single-blind randomized controlled phase 2/3 trial of AZD1222 (ChAdOx1 nCoV-19) in healthy adults. For TCRbeta chain sequencing, PBMC samples from trial participants were taken at day 0 and at day 28 after the second dose. A note on this clone: Which antigen it targets is not known. No clone much larger than this one lies a single base away; base qualities are absent.

This specimen was peripheral blood, taken on day 0 of AZD1222 vaccination. The receptor was derived from an adult in good health.

Here the CDR3 is given as CASSLRLAGVAYEQYF. In nucleotide form, the sequence is TGTGCCAGCAGCCTTAGACTAGCGGGAGTAGCCTACGAGCAGTACTTC. This chain joins TRBV7-8 to TRBJ2-7, and 12 bases in between align with TRBD2. Here V drops 5 bases and J drops 2 bases, and the junction holds 7 bases not matched to any gene. The CDR3 goes from the cysteine to the phenylalanine over 16 residues. Only the CDR3 part of the read is kept: 48 bases, read in frame from the first base. The germline V gene supplies CDR1 SGHVS and CDR2 FQNEAQ. When the CDR3 is completed using the reference TRBV7-8 and TRBJ2-7 genes on either side, the full variable domain is GAGVSQSPRYKVAKRGQDVALRCDPISGHVSLFWYQQALGQGPEFLTYFQNEAQLDKSGLPSDRFFAERPEGSVSTLKIQRTQQEDSAVYLCASSLRLAGVAYEQYFGPGTRLTVT.